Described below is a single T cell receptor beta chain sequence and its context. Its cognate antigen is unknown. Germline V gene sequence: CDR1 LGHNA, CDR2 YNFKEQ. After removal of 1 base from V and 0 bases from J, the junction contained 0 bases not matched to a gene. The CDR3 is 16 residues long. This entry is derived from a study of vaccination effects on CD4 cells after COVID-19. ViraFEST used viral peptide pools to expand antigen-specific CD4+ T cells before sequencing. Culturing for 10 days preceded CD4+ T cell isolation. Nobody among the vaccine recipients had prior SARS-CoV-2 infection (nucleocapsid antibodies were negative). Using immunoSEQ multiplex PCR, the repertoire was profiled, and TCRdb retains in-frame clones only, with some absent. The sample yields more than 20,000 clones, about 72% seen once.

The receptor's source is a human donor who received a COVID-19 vaccine. The V gene is TRBV4-2, the J gene TRBJ2-6; 7 positions agree with TRBD1. This specimen was CD4+ T cells from PBMCs cultured with HCoV-OC43 spike peptides, taken before COVID-19 vaccination. Sample subset: HCoV-OC43 spike overlapping peptide pool stimulation. CDR3 region: CASSQAGGSGANVLTF. The CDR3 nucleotides read TGTGCCAGCAGCCAAGCAGGGGGCTCTGGGGCCAACGTCCTGACTTTC.